This T cell receptor (beta chain) originates from a study of cytotoxic CD8 clonotypes in ibrutinib-treated CLL. About the study: Across the patients, about a dozen were relapsed/refractory, approximately 15 treatment-naive and 17 to 18 IGHV unmutated. After a median about 13 months on treatment (6 to 36), response samples were drawn.

Depths of 1 in 200,000 to 1 in 1 million T cells were the sequencing target. Using immunoSEQ multiplex PCR, the repertoire was profiled, and TCRdb retains in-frame clones only, with some absent. The table has around 160,000 clones, 70% to 90% seen once; the top ten hold around 2.7%. Study results and limitations: Public clonotypes were seen rarely and were contracted or stable on treatment.

The trim removed 6 bases at V and 4 bases at J, leaving 10 bases unmatched. Germline values: CDR1 MNHEY, CDR2 SMNVEV (reference sequence). The CDR3 is 16 residues long. Points on this clone: What it recognizes is unknown.

V and J are TRBV27 and TRBJ2-2; 8 bases map to TRBD2. The sequencing here drew on PBMCs, taken at disease progression, from a patient treated with ibrutinib. The receptor's source is a human donor with chronic lymphocytic leukemia. The CDR3 region has the DNA TGTGCCAGCAGCCCCTGGGCGGGAGGCACCACCGGGGAGCTGTTTTTT. Translating it yields CASSPWAGGTTGELFF.